This T cell receptor (beta chain) was profiled in a study of cytomegalovirus exposure and HLA in healthy donors. Germline lookup yields CDR1 SGHNT and CDR2 YYREEE (reference sequence). CDR3 length equals 15 residues. V trimming: 3 bases; J trimming: 8 bases; junction bases outside the gene matches: 4. Measured with immunoSEQ multiplex PCR; TCRdb has only the in-frame clones, and not every one. The table has some 250,000 clones, around 85% seen once; the top ten hold roughly 1.2%. This rearrangement joins TRBV5-4 to TRBJ2-1; 14 bases line up with TRBD2. This sequence originates from a woman aged 25 to 39 in good health and CMV-seropositive. The specimen sequenced was PBMCs. In DNA, the CDR3 is TGTGCCAGCAGCTCCGGGACTAGCGGGAGCGATGAGCAGTTCTTC. This encodes CASSSGTSGSDEQFF. The full variable domain, in which reference TRBV5-4 and TRBJ2-1 provide the parts outside the CDR3, is ETGVTQSPTHLIKTRGQQVTLRCSSQSGHNTVSWYQQALGQGPQFIFQYYREEENGRGNFPPRFSGLQFPNYSSELNVNALELDDSALYLCASSSGTSGSDEQFFGPGTRLTVL.